These 9 T cell receptor beta chains share one sample of origin, sequenced in a study of identical twins (dated by TCRdb to the mid-2010s). The protocol used for the library was 5' RACE. Sequencing used an Illumina HiSeq 2000. In-frame beta chains were kept once TCRdb had trimmed the public reads at Q25 with fastp and called clones with MiXCR. Identical CDR3 protein sequences are pooled into one entry, listed with their most common genes and DNA. The sample table records 450,000 or so distinct CDR3 sequences; approximately 14% of these occur just once. Clones ranked in the top ten supply around 0.57% of the sample. This same sample was also taken into another study, of yellow fever vaccine responses in identical twins.

The specimen was CD4+ T cells sorted from blood. The receptor set was obtained from a woman aged 18-29 years in good health.

The chain joins TRBV3-1 to TRBJ1-3; D uncertain. This CDR3 contains 14 residues. Per germline, CDR1 LGHDT and CDR2 YNNKEL (reference sequence). V dropped 1 base and J dropped 2 bases, with 6 bases sitting between them. Here the CDR3 reads CASSQVATGNTIYF. DNA of the CDR3: TGTGCCAGCAGCCAAGTGGCCACTGGAAACACCATATATTTT.

There are a few counts of this clonotype. This chain uses TRBV5-1 with TRBJ2-7, with 7 bases identical to TRBD2. J lost 5 bases, V lost 0 bases, and 5 bases had no gene match. Looked up from germline, CDR1 is SGHRS and CDR2 is YFSETQ. This CDR3 region has 14 residues. CDR3 protein: CASSLGEAGNEQYF. CDR3 DNA: TGCGCCAGCAGCTTGGGTGAAGCGGGGAACGAGCAGTACTTC.

CDR3 coding DNA: TGCGCCAGCAGCCAGCGGACGGGAGGGCCGGGCAATGAGCAGTTCTTC. Encoded protein: CASSQRTGGPGNEQFF. The gene calls are TRBV5-1 and TRBJ2-1, with 8 positions matching TRBD2. CDR1 SGHRS and CDR2 YFSETQ come from the germline V gene. Unmatched junction bases numbered 12, after V lost 4 bases and J lost 6 bases. There are 16 residues in the CDR3.

This chain connects TRBV20-1 to TRBJ1-2, with TRBD1 identical over 8 bases. The V segment lost 0 bases and the J segment 4 bases; nucleotides outside the gene matches: 4. The CDR3 is 14 amino acids. Looked up from germline, CDR1 is DFQATT and CDR2 is SNEGSKA (reference sequence). In DNA form, the CDR3 reads TGCAGTGCTAGAGAGACAGGGGTCGGCTATGGCTACACCTTC. Encoded protein: CSARETGVGYGYTF.

This chain uses TRBV6-1 with TRBJ2-1; D is perhaps TRBD1 (5 bases). V shed 7 bases and J shed 14 bases, with 15 bases lying between them. CDR3 length: 11 residues. Looked up from germline, CDR1 is MNHNS and CDR2 is SASEGT. The CDR3 reads CASNRSAGKFF. The CDR3, as DNA: TGTGCCAGCAATAGATCCGCAGGGAAGTTCTTC.

There are a few counts of this clonotype. V gene TRBV6-1 combines with J gene TRBJ1-6, with 7 bases lining up with TRBD1. Germline V CDR1 and CDR2: MNHNS, SASEGT. V was pared by 11 bases and J by 4 bases, with 14 bases of the junction left unmatched. This CDR3 contains 16 residues. The CDR3 bases are TGTGCCGTTCAGGCGATGGGACAGACTTATAATTCACCCCTCCACTTT. This sequence encodes CAVQAMGQTYNSPLHF.

This clonotype was found many times. The CDR3 nucleotides read TGTGCCACCAGTGGGCTCCGGGACACTAATACGCAGTATTTT. Encoded protein: CATSGLRDTNTQYF. The chain joins TRBV24-1 to TRBJ2-3, with D possibly being TRBD1 (6 bases). Trimming took 5 bases from V and 7 from J, leaving 15 bases between them. The CDR3 runs 14 residues. Germline values: CDR1 KGHDR, CDR2 SFDVKD.

The V gene is TRBV10-3, the J gene TRBJ1-3; D is perhaps TRBD1 (5 bases). CDR3 length: 14 amino acids. Trimming took off 0 bases at V and 4 bases at J, with 7 bases between the two ends. CDR1 is ENHRY and CDR2 is SYGVKD in the germline V gene. The CDR3 sequence: CAISESGVGNTIYF. CDR3 in DNA: TGTGCCATCAGTGAGTCGGGGGTAGGAAACACCATATATTTT.

This clonotype was counted a few times. The V call is TRBV20-1, the J call TRBJ2-7, with D tentatively TRBD1 (6 bases). V lost 4 bases and J lost 5, with 12 bases in between. This CDR3 has 12 residues. Germline V gene data show CDR1 as DFQATT and CDR2 as SNEGSKA (reference sequence). In nucleotides, the CDR3 is TGCAGTGCTAAGGGGACAACCCACGAGCAGTACTTC. Its protein product is CSAKGTTHEQYF.